What follows are 27 T cell receptor beta chains derived from one specimen sequenced in a study of blood T cells in healthy people across ages. A second PCR, run for about 6 to 12 cycles, used a sample-barcoded 5' primer plus a J-beta primer mix. TCRdb reprocessed the 5' RACE reads via MiXCR and lists one record per CDR3 protein. Found here are hundreds of thousands of distinct CDR3 sequences, 58% of them singletons; the top ten hold 22%. Sequencing was done on a sample of blood. The receptors were sampled from a man aged 30-40 years in good health.

For the CDR3, the DNA is TGTGCCATCAGTGAGTCGCGGATAGCGGAGATCACAGATACGCAGTATTTT. Protein: CAISESRIAEITDTQYF. This rearrangement joins TRBV10-3 to TRBJ2-3, with D possibly TRBD2 on 6 matching bases. CDR1 and CDR2 (germline): ENHRY, SYGVKD. The CDR3 is 17 amino acids. The V end lost 0 bases, the J end lost 2 bases, and 15 bases lay between the germline ends.

This chain joins TRBV6-2 or TRBV6-3 and TRBJ2-7; D is unclear. Germline CDR1 MNHEY, CDR2 SVGEGT. This CDR3 is built from 12 residues. V was clipped by 7 bases and J by 5 bases, with 12 bases between them. CDR3 DNA: TGTGCCAGCACCCGAGATGGCCACGAGCAGTACTTC. It encodes CASTRDGHEQYF.

The rearrangement uses TRBV20-1 and TRBJ2-1; D may be TRBD2 (5 bases). The germline V gene encodes CDR1 DFQATT and CDR2 SNEGSKA (reference sequence). V was shortened by 0 bases and J by 8 bases, with 17 bases between the two germline ends. This CDR3 region has 15 residues. The CDR3 protein is CSAREWRAGGHEQFF. The CDR3 nucleotides read TGCAGTGCTAGAGAGTGGCGGGCAGGCGGACATGAGCAGTTCTTC.

This chain uses TRBV2 with TRBJ1-2; 7 bases align to TRBD1. Germline V gives CDR1 SNHLY, CDR2 FYNNEI. The trim removed 8 bases at V and 9 bases at J, leaving 12 bases unmatched. The CDR3 length is 13 residues. The CDR3 loop reads CASAWDSAKSYTF. The CDR3 DNA follows: TGTGCCAGCGCCTGGGACAGCGCGAAGAGCTACACCTTC.

The CDR3 loop reads CASRRKGEYSLNTEAFF. CDR3 in DNA: TGTGCCAGCAGGAGGAAGGGGGAATATTCCCTGAACACTGAAGCTTTCTTT. The chain uses TRBV6-6 and TRBJ1-1; D possibly corresponds to TRBD1 (6 bases). Germline V lookup: CDR1 MNHNY, CDR2 SVGAGI (reference sequence). The CDR3 covers 17 residues. Trimming cost V 6 bases and J 0 bases, with 20 bases left between them.

This clonotype was found a few times. The J gene is TRBJ2-5, the V gene TRBV6-6; 9 bases match TRBD1. The J call is in doubt because the DNA end fits TRBJ2-7 better. The CDR3 is made up of 14 amino acids. Germline loops: CDR1 MNHNY, CDR2 SVGAGI (reference sequence). The CDR3 DNA reads as TGTGCCAGCGTTGGGCGACAGGGGGCCTACGAGCAGTACTTC. Protein product: CASVGRQGAYEQYF.

The sample holds a few counts of this clonotype. The chain joins TRBV28 to TRBJ2-5, with 8 bases matching TRBD2. The CDR3 has 14 amino acids. Per the germline V gene, CDR1 is MDHEN and CDR2 is SYDVKM. Trimming at V came to 8 bases and at J to 1 base, leaving 6 bases not matched to a gene. DNA of the CDR3: TGTGCCAGCGGCTTAGCGGGGATCCAAGAGACCCAGTACTTC. As protein: CASGLAGIQETQYF.

The rearrangement uses TRBV20-1 and TRBJ2-3; no clear D gene. The length of the CDR3 is 19 residues. V shed 3 bases and J shed 4 bases, with 29 bases lying between them. The germline CDR1 and CDR2 sequences are DFQATT and SNEGSKA (reference sequence). CDR3 in DNA: TGCAGTGCTAGGACCGGGTCCAAGGGCCAGACCCCATCCTCAGATACGCAGTATTTT. It specifies CSARTGSKGQTPSSDTQYF.

The chain carries TRBV28 and TRBJ2-5; the match to TRBD2 covers 8 bases. This CDR3 is built from 12 residues. With V trimmed by 4 bases and J by 7 bases, 2 bases remained unmatched. Germline V gives CDR1 MDHEN, CDR2 SYDVKM. The CDR3, as DNA: TGTGCCAGCAGTTCTAGCGGGCGGACCCAGTACTTC. Amino acid sequence: CASSSSGRTQYF.

The CDR3 coding sequence is TGTGCCAGCAGCCAAGTTCTTGGGGATTGGCTCTCTGGAAACACCATATATTTT. Its translation: CASSQVLGDWLSGNTIYF. The chain is built from TRBV4-2 and TRBJ1-3; D gene uncertain. CDR3 length: 18 residues. Germline V gives CDR1 LGHNA, CDR2 YNFKEQ. Trimming left V 1 base short and J 0 bases short, with 16 bases between.

V is TRBV20-1 and J is TRBJ2-1; D gene ambiguous. This CDR3 spans 15 amino acids. The germline V gene has CDR1 DFQATT and CDR2 SNEGSKA (reference sequence). Trimming pared 5 bases from V and 6 bases from J, leaving 20 bases between. In DNA, the CDR3 is TGCAGTGCTCACCCGGTAGGAGCGTACATCAATGAGCAGTTCTTC. Its translation is CSAHPVGAYINEQFF.

This clonotype occurred once. At one boundary the junction diverges from the germline segment, which might be a read error. This chain connects TRBV6-1 to TRBJ2-6, with D possibly TRBD1 on 5 matching bases. The CDR3 extends over 17 amino acids. In germline, CDR1 is MNHNS, CDR2 SASEGT. The CDR3 sequence is CASSRQSPTSGANVLTF. DNA of the CDR3: TGTGCCAGCAGCAGACAGAGTCCTACTTCTGGGGCCAACGTTCTGACTTTC.

Comment on this clonotype: Just one base apart from a much larger clone, this may be a read error. The J gene is TRBJ2-1, the V gene TRBV7-2, with D perhaps matching TRBD2 (6 bases). The J call is uncertain, as TRBJ2-7 better fits the DNA end. Looked up from germline, CDR1 is SGHTA and CDR2 is FQGNSA. The CDR3 totals 15 residues. As DNA, the CDR3 is TGTGCCAGCGGCCCTAGCGTAAGCTCCTACAATGAGCAGTACTTC. It codes for CASGPSVSSYNEQYF.

This chain joins TRBV7-2 and TRBJ1-6, with D unclear. There are 14 residues in the CDR3. Germline V gene data show CDR1 as SGHTA and CDR2 as FQGNSA. The V end was cut by 1 base, the J end by 6 bases, with 7 bases between. CDR3 residues: CASSLVQINSPLHF. The CDR3 region has the DNA TGTGCCAGCAGCTTAGTACAGATTAATTCACCCCTCCACTTT.

This clonotype was detected only a few times. The chain uses TRBV28 and TRBJ2-7; no clear D gene. CDR1 is MDHEN and CDR2 is SYDVKM in the germline V gene. V was trimmed by 7 bases and J by 3 bases, leaving 16 bases between them. The CDR3 consists of 14 residues. CDR3 nucleotide sequence: TGTGCCAGCACCGTAAGGCACGGGTACTACGAGCAGTACTTC. It encodes CASTVRHGYYEQYF.

This chain connects TRBV6-1 to TRBJ2-5; no reliable D call. Between the trimmed V and J ends, which lost 5 bases and 1 base, there was a span of 20 bases. CDR3 length: 17 residues. The germline CDR1 and CDR2 sequences are MNHNS and SASEGT. The chain's CDR3 is CASSPLLGNLPQETQYF. Written as DNA, the CDR3 is TGTGCCAGCAGTCCCCTCCTGGGGAACCTACCCCAAGAGACCCAGTACTTC.

The chain uses TRBV4-1 and TRBJ1-2; tentative D call: TRBD1 (5 bases). Germline V lookup: CDR1 MGHRA, CDR2 YSYEKL. The CDR3 is 14 amino acids. V was pared by 1 base and J by 10 bases, with 16 bases between. The CDR3 protein is CASSQVGERKDYTF. CDR3 bases: TGCGCCAGCAGCCAAGTGGGGGAAAGGAAGGACTACACCTTC.

The rearrangement links TRBV6-2 or TRBV6-3 to TRBJ2-1, with 9 nucleotides matching TRBD2. From germline, CDR1 is MNHEY and CDR2 SVGEGT. Trimming at V came to 9 bases and at J to 12 bases, leaving 18 bases not matched to a gene. CDR3 length: 15 residues. CDR3 loop: CASNPLSGRLSGQFF. For the CDR3, the DNA is TGTGCCAGTAACCCTTTGAGCGGGAGGTTATCGGGGCAGTTCTTC.

This clonotype has only one observation. The chain couples TRBV7-2 to TRBJ2-7; D not resolved. This CDR3 region has 12 residues. Germline CDR1 and CDR2: SGHTA and FQGNSA. V lost 1 base to trimming and J lost 10 bases, with 11 bases between them. The CDR3 region has the DNA TGTGCCAGCAGCTTAGAGGCTACCCAACAGTACTTC. It codes for CASSLEATQQYF.

The gene calls are TRBV6-5 and TRBJ2-6, with D possibly being TRBD2 (5 bases). This CDR3 contains 15 residues. Germline V gene sequence: CDR1 MNHEY, CDR2 SVGAGI. The V end lost 6 bases, the J end lost 4 bases, and 13 bases lay between the germline ends. The CDR3 region is CASRPSWAGANVLTF. The CDR3 coding sequence is TGTGCCAGCAGGCCTAGCTGGGCCGGGGCCAACGTCCTGACTTTC.

This clonotype turned up a few times. The chain joins TRBV20-1 to TRBJ1-2; maybe TRBD1 (5 bases). In germline, CDR1 is DFQATT, CDR2 SNEGSKA (reference sequence). Trimming stripped 6 bases from V and 8 bases from J, with 22 bases between. The length of the CDR3 is 14 residues. The CDR3 region has the DNA TGCAGTGCCCAAAACCATGGGACTCAGGAGGGCTACACCTTC. Its translation is CSAQNHGTQEGYTF.

The chain recombines TRBV28 with TRBJ2-7; 7 positions match TRBD2. Germline CDR1 and CDR2: MDHEN and SYDVKM. V trimming: 3 bases; J trimming: 0 bases; junction bases outside the gene matches: 17. This CDR3 is built from 19 residues. The CDR3 DNA sequence: TGTGCCAGCAGTTTGGTCGCGGGAGCCCGCCGCGCGCCCTCCTACGAGCAGTACTTC. Translation: CASSLVAGARRAPSYEQYF.

The chain uses TRBV25-1 and TRBJ1-1, with D possibly TRBD1 on 5 matching bases. Germline V gives CDR1 MGHDK, CDR2 SYGVNS. CDR3 length: 11 amino acids. With 5 bases removed from V and 9 bases from J, the gap between germline ends came to 10 bases. CDR3 DNA: TGTGCCAGCAGTTCAGGGTGTCAAGCTTTCTTT. It specifies CASSSGCQAFF.

The rearrangement uses TRBV5-1 and TRBJ2-6, with D uncertain. The V end lost 0 bases, the J end lost 2 bases, and 6 bases lay between the germline ends. The CDR3 has 15 residues. The germline CDR1 and CDR2 sequences are SGHRS and YFSETQ. CDR3 sequence reads: CASSLDRPGANVLTF. For the CDR3, the DNA is TGCGCCAGCAGCTTGGACAGACCTGGGGCCAACGTCCTGACTTTC.

V and J are TRBV21-1 and TRBJ2-7; the table assigns TRBD1, which was not confirmed against the DNA. TRBV21-1 is an annotated pseudogene. The length of the CDR3 is 14 residues. The DNA of the CDR3 is TGTGCCAGCAGGGGGACAGGGGCTTCCTACGAGCAGTACTTC. Protein product: CASRGTGASYEQYF.

In regard to this clonotype: A much larger clone sits a single nucleotide away, making a read error possible. J is TRBJ1-2 and V is TRBV5-1, with D uncertain. Germline loops: CDR1 SGHRS, CDR2 YFSETQ. This CDR3 spans 13 amino acids. V was trimmed by 7 bases and J by 4 bases, leaving 14 bases between them. CDR3 DNA sequence: TGCGCCAGCGCCACCGACGGGGTCTATGGCTACACCTTC. Protein sequence: CASATDGVYGYTF.

The rearrangement uses TRBV20-1 and TRBJ2-1; 14 bases match TRBD2. Unmatched junction bases numbered 11, after V lost 5 bases and J lost 8 bases. The CDR3 length is 16 residues. The germline V gene encodes CDR1 DFQATT and CDR2 SNEGSKA (reference sequence). CDR3 region: CSAFKAGTSGRYEQFF. CDR3 DNA: TGCAGTGCTTTCAAAGCCGGGACTAGCGGGAGATATGAGCAGTTCTTC.